This T cell receptor (beta chain) originates from a study of blood T cell repertoires in COVID-19 (dated by TCRdb to about 2020). Regarding the research as a whole: Collaborator samples came from the United States, Italy and Spain and covered acute and convalescent phases of COVID-19. The material from the prospective study consisted of cDNA or gDNA derived from T cells, B-cell-depleted T cells, or PBMCs. Deeply sampled blood TCRbeta repertoires from subjects exposed to, actively infected with, or recovered from COVID-19 were included in the dataset. The repertoires were made available in a free public database intended to serve as a resource for research on the immune response to SARS-CoV-2. The samples were drawn from the first 160 participants of the ongoing ImmuneRACE study and from some 1,300 subjects provided by 6 global collaborators. Nearly every sample came with metadata listing a de-identified subject ID, COVID-19 status, age in years and sex. HLA class I and class II types, where available, came from metadata supplied by the sample provider rather than from assay-based typing. General study outcomes and caveats: The amount of clinical and demographic metadata varied by source and participant and was provided uncurated.

As to this clone: The target of this receptor is not known. No per-base quality is available; no much larger clone lies one base away.

TCRbeta CDR3 regions were amplified from genomic DNA by means of the immunoSEQ Assay, a bias-controlled multiplex PCR. In the paper's pipeline: Within the assay, amplification of reference gene primers was used to estimate how many nucleated cells each sample contained. To quantify the absolute abundance of each unique TCRbeta CDR3 rearrangement, sequence reads were collapsed and filtered. Productive Simpson clonality was computed per sample as the square root of Simpson's diversity index over productive rearrangements. This immuneACCESS table, as held by TCRdb, lists in-frame sequences with V and J called but not all clones. Of the missing ones, under half trace to an unresolved V gene in checked studies; the others have no known cause. Clonal size and the V and J genes are those of that table, whereas D and trimming came from the DNA. The sample table records tens of thousands of clones; roughly nine tenths of these occur just once. Approximately 19% of the sample rests with the top ten.

Collaborating institutions collected whole blood in K2EDTA tubes following their own protocols. For TCRbeta analysis, collaborator samples were shipped as frozen whole blood, as isolated PBMCs, or as DNA extracted from either sample type. The material sequenced was peripheral blood. This clonotype originated in a man between 65 and 85 years old with acute or convalescent COVID-19.

This receptor carries the CDR3 CASSQLAGGDLYNEQFF. The nucleotides read TGCGCCAGCAGCCAGCTAGCGGGAGGTGATCTCTACAATGAGCAGTTCTTC. The chain links TRBV4-3 with TRBJ2-1; 11 bases in the middle match TRBD2. Trimmed from V: 3 bases; trimmed from J: 3 bases; junction bases lacking a gene match: 7. CDR1 and CDR2 are read off the germline V gene as LGHNA and YSLEER. The CDR3 covers 17 residues, taking in both the cysteine and the phenylalanine. Only the CDR3 DNA is retained, 51 bases long and in frame from the first base.